The T cell receptor (beta chain) under discussion was sequenced for a study of shared T cell receptors in the human thymus. J lost 4 bases, V lost 2 bases, and 6 bases had no gene match. Germline CDR1 and CDR2: SGHRS and YFSETQ. The CDR3 consists of 17 residues. Profiling relied on immunoSEQ multiplex PCR, and the TCRdb table lists in-frame clones only, not all of them. Here the sample spans about 540,000 clones, 78% being singletons. This sample also belongs to another study, concerning human thymus T cells. That paper states: Resections removed during corrective heart surgery provided the thymus tissue used.

The chain carries TRBV5-1 and TRBJ2-1, with 13 bases fitting TRBD2. Source material: thymocytes. The receptor comes from a boy younger than two with a congenital heart defect. This chain's CDR3 is CASSFRTSGSIYNEQFF. As DNA, the CDR3 is TGCGCCAGCAGCTTTAGGACTAGCGGGAGTATATACAATGAGCAGTTCTTC.